This T cell receptor beta chain was found in a study of cytomegalovirus exposure and HLA in healthy donors. Study-wide findings and caveats: In vitro work confirmed that a few CMV-associated chains recognize CMV antigens. Most of the CMV-associated TCR beta chains (in a later analysis) appeared to be HLA-restricted. The number of N-insertions in an Asian-associated ancestry cluster was reportedly below the approximately 680-donor mean in a later analysis.

PCR amplification relied on 60 Vbeta primers (plus 13 Jbeta primers). Method: immunoSEQ multiplex PCR; TCRdb's copy keeps in-frame clones and lacks some. The sample records 90,000 to 120,000 clones, 74% being singletons. Participants comprised healthy donors of bone marrow. As regards this clone: Antigen unknown.

Per germline, CDR1 SGHTA and CDR2 FQGNSA. The V segment lost 2 bases and the J segment 6 bases; nucleotides outside the gene matches: 6. The CDR3 consists of 15 residues. The receptor's source is a middle-aged man in good health and CMV-seropositive. J is TRBJ1-4 and V is TRBV7-2, with TRBD1 matching 7 bases. The sequencing sample was made of PBMCs. The CDR3 spells CASSLQKGAYEKLFF. In DNA, the CDR3 is TGTGCCAGCAGCTTACAAAAGGGGGCCTATGAAAAACTGTTTTTT.